The 22 T cell receptor beta chains presented below share a single source sample, sequenced in a study of identical twins. TCRdb independently ran MiXCR on the 5' RACE reads; one entry per CDR3 protein. The data contain over 500,000 distinct CDR3 sequences, 22% of them singletons. These sequences were also reported in another study, on T cells expressing NK-cell markers.

Sequenced material: CD4+ T cells sorted from blood. Receptors originate from a woman aged 18 to 35 in good health.

The chain uses TRBV10-3 and TRBJ2-7; TRBD2 aligns across 14 bases. Trimming took 4 bases from V and 1 from J; bases not matched to a gene: 6. The CDR3 has 17 amino acids. Germline CDR1 and CDR2: ENHRY and SYGVKD. In nucleotides, the CDR3 is TGTGCCATCAGTGGGACTAGCGGGAGGTCTGATTCCTACGAGCAGTACTTC. This gives the protein CAISGTSGRSDSYEQYF.

CDR3 residues: CASSLDRNYNEQFF. As DNA, the CDR3 is TGTGCCAGCAGCCTAGACAGGAACTACAATGAGCAGTTCTTC. This chain joins TRBV7-9 and TRBJ2-1; D is possibly TRBD1 (6 bases). The CDR3 has 14 residues. Germline V gene data show CDR1 as SEHNR and CDR2 as FQNEAQ (reference sequence). V lost 5 bases to trimming and J lost 3 bases, with 11 bases between them.

The CDR3, as DNA: TGTGCCAGCAGACCAGGCAGACAAAACTCAGCTTTCTTT. Translated, it gives CASRPGRQNSAFF. J is TRBJ1-1 and V is TRBV6-2 or TRBV6-3, with D unresolved. The V end was cut by 6 bases, the J end by 10 bases, with 18 bases between. The CDR3 contains 13 residues. Germline-derived CDR1 and CDR2 are MNHEY and SVGEGT.

CDR3 region: CATGGPGQGYSGANVLTF. The CDR3 DNA reads as TGTGCCACAGGGGGACCGGGACAGGGCTACTCTGGGGCCAACGTCCTGACTTTC. V and J are TRBV19 and TRBJ2-6, with 9 nucleotides matching TRBD1. The CDR3 is 18 amino acids. Trimming at V came to 10 bases and at J to 0 bases, leaving 13 bases not matched to a gene. The germline V gene encodes CDR1 LNHDA and CDR2 SQIVND (reference sequence).

V gene TRBV30 combines with J gene TRBJ2-7; the D gene is possibly TRBD1 (6 bases). Trimming cost V 0 bases and J 1 base, with 10 bases left between them. Germline CDR1 is GTSNPN and CDR2 is SVGIG (reference sequence). There are 14 residues in the CDR3. The CDR3 DNA reads as TGTGCCTGGAGTGTAAAGAGGGGGTCCTACGAGCAGTACTTC. The encoded protein is CAWSVKRGSYEQYF.

This clonotype was seen a handful of times. The J gene is TRBJ1-1, the V gene TRBV29-1; D remains ambiguous. Deletions cut 7 bases from V and 4 bases from J, with 16 bases between. Germline loops: CDR1 SQVTM, CDR2 ANQGSEA. The length of the CDR3 is 13 residues. CDR3 DNA: TGCAGCGCTGGGGTCACTCGGGGCACTGAAGCTTTCTTT. Protein product: CSAGVTRGTEAFF.

The sample holds one count of this clonotype. The V call is TRBV21-1, the J call TRBJ1-1. TRBV21-1 is tagged as a pseudogene. The CDR3 has 14 amino acids. The CDR3 sequence: CASSGRYRTVRAFF. In nucleotides, the CDR3 is TGTGCCAGCAGCGGCCGTTATCGGACCGTTCGGGCTTTCTTT.

The chain combines TRBV6-1 with TRBJ1-5; TRBD1 aligns across 8 bases. Trimming at V came to 6 bases and at J to 0 bases, leaving 16 bases not matched to a gene. CDR3 size: 19 residues. Germline values: CDR1 MNHNS, CDR2 SASEGT. CDR3 coding DNA: TGTGCCAGCAGGCAAGGGCGGACAGGGTACATGTATAGCAATCAGCCCCAGCATTTT. It specifies CASRQGRTGYMYSNQPQHF.

This clonotype was seen more than once but under ten times. V and J are TRBV29-1 and TRBJ1-4; unclear D gene. Trimming shortened V by 6 bases and J by 2 bases, and 10 bases separated the two germline ends. CDR1 is SQVTM, CDR2 ANQGSEA, per germline. The CDR3 has 13 residues. CDR3 residues: CSVRRRTNEKLFF. The CDR3 region has the DNA TGCAGCGTCCGGCGGCGGACTAATGAAAAACTGTTTTTT.

The genes are TRBV6-1 and TRBJ2-3; 7 bases line up with TRBD1. The CDR3 loop spans 15 amino acids. Germline CDR1 and CDR2: MNHNS and SASEGT. Trimming at V came to 6 bases and at J to 1 base, leaving 7 bases not matched to a gene. CDR3 residues: CASSIQQGRTDTQYF. The CDR3 coding sequence is TGTGCCAGCAGCATTCAACAGGGGCGCACAGATACGCAGTATTTT.

This sequence joins TRBV20-1 and TRBJ2-5; the D is unclear. The CDR3 has 13 residues. V lost 2 bases to trimming and J lost 5 bases, with 12 bases between them. Germline lookup yields CDR1 DFQATT and CDR2 SNEGSKA (reference sequence). The CDR3, as DNA: TGCAGTGCTAGACCTCGCGCACGGGAGACCCAGTACTTC. Its protein is CSARPRARETQYF.

The V call is TRBV7-2, the J call TRBJ2-3, with D perhaps given as TRBD1 or TRBD2 (5 bases each). Trimming shortened V by 4 bases and J by 8 bases, and 16 bases separated the two germline ends. CDR3 length: 14 residues. Germline V gives CDR1 SGHTA, CDR2 FQGNSA. As DNA, the CDR3 is TGTGCCAGCAGCTCCACCCGGCCTGGGGGTACGCAGTATTTT. Translated: CASSSTRPGGTQYF.

The V gene is TRBV7-9, the J gene TRBJ1-1, with D tentatively TRBD1 (5 bases). The V and J ends lost 4 bases and 10 bases respectively, with 19 bases between them. Germline lookup yields CDR1 SEHNR and CDR2 FQNEAQ (reference sequence). The CDR3 contains 14 residues. CDR3 in DNA: TGTGCCAGCAGCTCCCGACAGAGCAGTGATCGAGCTTTCTTT. Translating gives CASSSRQSSDRAFF.

The chain employs TRBV20-1 and TRBJ1-1; D perhaps matches TRBD1 (5 bases). Germline loops: CDR1 DFQATT, CDR2 SNEGSKA (reference sequence). CDR3 length equals 13 residues. V lost 3 bases and J 3 bases, leaving 11 bases between the germline ends. CDR3 DNA sequence: TGCAGTGCTAGTACAACAGGATACACTGAAGCTTTCTTT. Amino acids: CSASTTGYTEAFF.

This sequence joins TRBV27 and TRBJ1-1; D gene uncertain. CDR3 length equals 14 residues. Per the germline V gene, CDR1 is MNHEY and CDR2 is SMNVEV (reference sequence). Trimming removed 3 bases at V and 10 bases at J, with 18 bases between. CDR3 region: CASSFFSGFAGAFF. The CDR3 nucleotides read TGTGCCAGCAGTTTTTTCTCCGGGTTTGCCGGAGCTTTCTTT.

The chain links TRBV9 to TRBJ2-4; 9 bases map to TRBD2. In germline, CDR1 is SGDLS, CDR2 YYNGEE. The CDR3 has 15 amino acids. Trimming at V came to 3 bases and at J to 4 bases, leaving 5 bases not matched to a gene. In DNA form, the CDR3 reads TGTGCCAGCAGCGCCTCTAGCGGGGTTAAAAACATTCAGTACTTC. Its protein product is CASSASSGVKNIQYF.

The rearrangement joins TRBV12-5 to TRBJ2-7; 9 bases map to TRBD1. The J segment lost 5 bases and the V segment lost 3 bases, leaving 5 bases of the junction unmatched. Germline values: CDR1 LGHNT, CDR2 FRNRAP. This CDR3 has 14 amino acids. In nucleotides, the CDR3 is TGTGCTAGTGGTTTAGGGGACAGGGTAAACGAGCAGTACTTC. It yields the protein CASGLGDRVNEQYF.

CDR3 amino acids: CSDGGVEAFF. DNA for the CDR3: TGCAGTGACGGAGGGGTTGAAGCTTTCTTT. The V call is TRBV20-1, the J call TRBJ1-1, with a weak D call TRBD1 (5 bases). V lost 7 bases and J lost 7, with 10 bases in between. The CDR3 consists of 10 residues. Germline lookup yields CDR1 DFQATT and CDR2 SNEGSKA (reference sequence).

This clonotype was detected a few times. V is TRBV3-1 and J is TRBJ2-3; 9 bases map to TRBD2. Trimming at V came to 4 bases and at J to 4 bases, leaving 3 bases not matched to a gene. The germline gives CDR1 LGHDT, CDR2 YNNKEL (reference sequence). The CDR3 covers 14 residues. This chain's CDR3 is CASSRGGVADTQYF. The CDR3 DNA follows: TGTGCCAGCAGCCGCGGGGGGGTTGCAGATACGCAGTATTTT.

The chain links TRBV12-3 or TRBV12-4 to TRBJ2-5; TRBD2 matches 7 bases. This CDR3 region has 15 residues. The V segment lost 5 bases and the J segment 3 bases; nucleotides outside the gene matches: 9. The CDR3 bases are TGTGCCAGCAGTGACGGAGGACTAGAAGAAGAGACCCAGTACTTC. Residues: CASSDGGLEEETQYF.

This clonotype was detected ten times or more. V is TRBV6-1 and J is TRBJ1-1; 11 bases agree with TRBD1. CDR1 and CDR2 from the germline V gene are MNHNS and SASEGT. V was pared by 6 bases and J by 4 bases, with 1 base of the junction left unmatched. CDR3 length: 13 residues. In DNA, the CDR3 is TGTGCCAGCAGGGGACAGGGGGGCACTGAAGCTTTCTTT. This encodes CASRGQGGTEAFF.

This clonotype was counted a few times. The V gene is TRBV7-8, the J gene TRBJ1-2; D perhaps matches TRBD1 (6 bases). The CDR3 is 16 residues long. V shed 4 bases and J shed 0 bases, with 15 bases lying between them. Germline V CDR1 and CDR2: SGHVS, FQNEAQ. The DNA for the CDR3 is TGTGCCAGCAGCTCCAGGGACATGGGAGCTAACTATGGCTACACCTTC. This gives the protein CASSSRDMGANYGYTF.